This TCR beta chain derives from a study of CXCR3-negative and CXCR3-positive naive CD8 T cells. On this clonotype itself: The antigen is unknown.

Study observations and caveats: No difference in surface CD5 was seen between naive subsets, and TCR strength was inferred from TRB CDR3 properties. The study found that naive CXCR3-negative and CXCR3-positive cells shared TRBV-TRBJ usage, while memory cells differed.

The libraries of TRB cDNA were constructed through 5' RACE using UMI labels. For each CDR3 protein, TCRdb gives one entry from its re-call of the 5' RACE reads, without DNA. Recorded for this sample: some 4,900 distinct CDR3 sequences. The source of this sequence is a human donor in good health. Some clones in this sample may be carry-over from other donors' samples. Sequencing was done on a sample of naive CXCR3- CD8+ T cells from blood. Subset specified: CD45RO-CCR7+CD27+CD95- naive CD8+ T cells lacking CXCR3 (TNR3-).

CDR3 protein: CASSNFRDTSYEQYF. This chain links TRBV6-2 or TRBV6-3 with TRBJ2-7; checking the TCRdb D call of TRBD1 is not possible without DNA. The CDR3 length is 15 residues. The germline V gene has CDR1 MNHEY and CDR2 SVGEGT.